This T cell receptor beta chain was sequenced for a study of CD8 T cells in Susac syndrome (dated by TCRdb to about 2019). In terms of the full investigation: The study used repertoire sequencing to test whether antigen drove CD8+ T cell activation and differentiation in Susac syndrome. CD8+ T cell repertoire clonality was compared between fewer than 13 healthy donors, approximately 14 Susac syndrome patients and 15 multiple sclerosis patients. Beyond this particular receptor, the publication reports: The study acknowledged that relatively few individuals were included in the TCR sequencing and HLA analysis.

A remark on this clonotype: What antigen it recognizes has not been identified. There are no base qualities to consult, and no much larger clone falls within one base.

Peripheral blood CD8+ and CD4+ T cells from healthy donors, Susac syndrome patients and multiple sclerosis patients were profiled using high-throughput TCR beta sequencing. Healthy donors were included as age- and sex-matched controls. Bulk CD8+ and CD4+ T cells were purified by magnetic negative isolation, while CD8+ TEMRA cells were enriched using FACS. Blood was drawn into EDTA tubes, processed within 24 hours, and PBMCs were isolated by density gradient centrifugation. PBMCs intended for TCR sequencing were frozen in liquid nitrogen and were later thawed in a 37 degrees C water bath. Purity of sorted or isolated CD4+, CD8+ and CD8+ TEMRA cells was at least 90%. The CDR3 covers 13 residues, taking in both the cysteine and the phenylalanine. This entry keeps only the CDR3 DNA: 39 bases, framed from base 1. V is shortened by 1 base, J by 4 bases, and the region joining them spans 10 bases. CDR1 SQVTM and CDR2 ANQGSEA are derived from the germline V gene.

RNA was extracted with the RNeasy kit and about 0.5 to 1 ug was reverse transcribed using random hexamers. The immunoSEQ multiplex PCR assay, which covers 54 Vbeta and 13 Jbeta segments, was used to amplify TCR beta CDR3 regions. PCR amplification bias was corrected by using a synthetic template baseline for primer optimization and computational correction. Per the source publication's procedure: Reads were annotated to V, D and J genes according to IMGT and were analyzed with immunoSEQ Analyzer, with only productive sequences retained. Clonality was calculated as one minus the Shannon entropy normalized by log2 of the number of productive unique sequences. For each patient and control, public and private clones were evaluated among the 100 most prevalent clones. Clones were defined as Susac-specific when absent from the healthy and MS cohorts, from some 1,100 published viral clones and from other ImmuneACCESS disease sequences. TCRdb itself trimmed the public reads at Q25 with fastp, ran MiXCR and retained productive beta chains. Identical CDR3 protein sequences are pooled into one entry, listed with their most common genes and DNA. The V and J calls and clone size come from TCRdb's table, not from the authors' own analysis. In this sample the table shows over 95,000 distinct CDR3 sequences, around 92% of which occur a single time. The biggest ten clones account for approximately 0.12% of the sample.

The sequence came from a human donor in good health. This chain joins TRBV29-1 to TRBJ1-2, with TRBD1 as a weak D call on 5 bases. Specimen: CD8+ T cells from PBMCs. The CDR3 region: CSVEVQGTYGYTF. The DNA sequence is given as TGCAGCGTTGAAGTCCAGGGAACCTATGGCTACACCTTC.